This T cell receptor beta chain derives from a study of CD8+ T cells in alopecia areata. As to treatment: oral pan-JAK inhibitor, 5-10 mg twice daily. Details on this clone: The antigen is undetermined.

The study's findings and limits: Lesional tissue from the scalp (especially in alopecia totalis/universalis) showed higher clonality than normal scalp.

Following RNA extraction, reverse transcription yielded cDNA that acted as the sequencing template. The data were produced by immunoSEQ multiplex PCR, yet TCRdb's version contains in-frame clones alone and is incomplete. The sample contains fewer than 350,000 clones, 58% of which appear only once. The CDR3 is 14 residues long. The V gene's germline CDR1 is SNHLY and CDR2 FYNNEI. Between the trimmed V and J ends, which lost 4 bases and 4 bases, there was a span of 11 bases. The chain is built from TRBV2 and TRBJ1-5; D remains ambiguous. This TCR derives from a human donor with alopecia areata. The sample consisted of CD4+ T cells sorted from blood, taken at week 24, from a patient treated with tofacitinib. The CDR3 DNA reads as TGTGCCAGCAGTGTAGTGGAAGAGAATCAGCCCCAGCATTTT. This sequence encodes CASSVVEENQPQHF. The full variable domain, in which reference TRBV2 and TRBJ1-5 provide the parts outside the CDR3, is EPEVTQTPSHQVTQMGQEVILRCVPISNHLYFYWYRQILGQKVEFLVSFYNNEISEKSEIFDDQFSVERPDGSNFTLKIRSTKLEDSAMYFCASSVVEENQPQHFGDGTRLSIL.